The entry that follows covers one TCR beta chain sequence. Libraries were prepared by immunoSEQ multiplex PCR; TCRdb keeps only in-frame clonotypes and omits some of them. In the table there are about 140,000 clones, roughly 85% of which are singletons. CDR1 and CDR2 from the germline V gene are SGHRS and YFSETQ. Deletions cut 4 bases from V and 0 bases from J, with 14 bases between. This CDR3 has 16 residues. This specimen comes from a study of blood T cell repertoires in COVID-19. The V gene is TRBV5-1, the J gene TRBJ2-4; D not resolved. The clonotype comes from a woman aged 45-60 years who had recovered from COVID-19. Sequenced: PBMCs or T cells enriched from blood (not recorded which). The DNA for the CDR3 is TGCGCCAGCAGCCCGGGTACGGCGAGAGCCAAAAACATTCAGTACTTC. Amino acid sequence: CASSPGTARAKNIQYF.